This is a list of T cell receptor beta chains from one sample in a study of Graves' ophthalmopathy and Graves' hyperthyroidism. TCRdb reanalysed the multiplex PCR reads using MiXCR and keeps one entry per CDR3 protein. The table has approximately 640,000 distinct CDR3 sequences, about two fifths seen once; the top ten hold 3% to 4%. The sample consisted of peripheral blood. These TCRs come from an adult man with Graves' ophthalmopathy. Both conserved end residues are part of each CDR3. A D gene is named only where the DNA matches it firmly. Expanded clones get a size class; other rows say once, few or many, or leave the size out.

-	-	TRBV25-1	TRBJ1-4	CASSEDRSPRAEKLFF	TGTGCCAGCAGTGAGGACAGATCCCCAAGGGCCGAAAAACTGTTTTTT
-	many	TRBV19	TRBJ2-7	CASSDGFSYEQYF	TGTGCCAGTTCGGACGGGTTCTCCTACGAGCAGTACTTC
TRBD1	-	TRBV10-3	TRBJ1-4	CAIKGQPNEKLFF	TGTGCCATCAAGGGACAGCCAAATGAAAAACTGTTTTTT
TRBD2	many	TRBV6-5	TRBJ2-5	CASSPGVAGGTETQYF	TGTGCCAGCAGTCCCGGGGTAGCGGGGGGTACAGAGACCCAGTACTTC
-	-	TRBV10-2	TRBJ1-3	CASARGLSDTIYF	TGCGCCAGCGCCCGGGGGTTATCGGACACCATATATTTT
-	-	TRBV9	TRBJ1-6	CASKIHRDRENSPLHF	TGTGCCAGCAAAATCCACAGGGATCGGGAAAATTCACCCCTCCACTTT
-	many	TRBV6-5	TRBJ2-7	CATSQGGDEQYF	TGTGCCACCTCACAGGGAGGGGACGAGCAGTACTTC
-	few	TRBV5-1	TRBJ2-2	CASQGSLNTGELFF	TGCGCCAGCCAGGGGAGCTTGAACACCGGGGAGCTGTTTTTT
-	-	TRBV19	TRBJ2-7	CAGSRDGDYEQYF	TGTGCCGGTAGCCGGGACGGGGACTACGAGCAGTACTTC
-	few	TRBV19	TRBJ1-2	CASTAIRGPLDGYTF	TGTGCCAGTACGGCGATTAGGGGACCGTTGGATGGCTACACCTTC
-	-	TRBV20-1	TRBJ2-5	CSATGLMETQYF	TGCAGTGCCACCGGACTTATGGAGACCCAGTACTTC
-	-	TRBV7-2	TRBJ2-2	CASTSLRGGELFF	TGTGCCAGCACCTCCCTGCGGGGCGGGGAGCTGTTTTTT
-	few	TRBV6-5	TRBJ1-1	CASSYLVNTEAFF	TGTGCCAGCAGTTACCTCGTTAACACTGAAGCTTTCTTT
-	-	TRBV29-1	TRBJ1-1	CSVGASNPNRVTNTEAFF	TGCAGCGTTGGAGCCAGCAACCCGAACAGGGTCACGAACACTGAAGCTTTCTTT
TRBD1	few	TRBV20-1	TRBJ2-5	CSALPGGLRETQYF	TGCAGTGCACTTCCAGGGGGCCTTAGGGAGACCCAGTACTTC
TRBD2	many	TRBV4-1	TRBJ2-7	CASSLQTSGEQYF	TGCGCCAGCAGCCTCCAGACTAGCGGAGAGCAGTACTTC